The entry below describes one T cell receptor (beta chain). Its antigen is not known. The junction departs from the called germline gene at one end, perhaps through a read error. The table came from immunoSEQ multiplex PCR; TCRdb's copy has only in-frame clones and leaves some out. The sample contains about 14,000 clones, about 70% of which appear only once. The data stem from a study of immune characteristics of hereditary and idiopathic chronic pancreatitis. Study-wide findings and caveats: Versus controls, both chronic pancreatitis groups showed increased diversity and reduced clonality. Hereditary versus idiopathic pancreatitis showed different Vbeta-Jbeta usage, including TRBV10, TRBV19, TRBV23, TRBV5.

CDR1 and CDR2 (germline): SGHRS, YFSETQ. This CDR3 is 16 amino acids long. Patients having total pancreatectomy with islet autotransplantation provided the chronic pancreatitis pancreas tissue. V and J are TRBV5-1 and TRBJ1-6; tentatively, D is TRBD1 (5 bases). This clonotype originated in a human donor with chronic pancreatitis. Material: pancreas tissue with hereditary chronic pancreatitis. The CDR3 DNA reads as TGCGCCAGCAGCTTGGGAAGGGGTCCGAATAACTCACCCCTCCACTTT. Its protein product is CASSLGRGPNNSPLHF.